The present TCR beta chain was sequenced within a study of T-cell memory formation after mild COVID-19. CDR1 and CDR2 (germline): SEHNR, FQNEAQ (reference sequence). V trimming: 5 bases; J trimming: 4 bases; junction bases outside the gene matches: 10. The CDR3 is 17 residues long. TCRdb re-called the 5' RACE reads with MiXCR, one entry per CDR3 protein. The repertoire has some 600,000 distinct CDR3 sequences, approximately 15% of them found once; the top ten carry around 8.1%. Input material: PBMCs or a T cell subset sorted from them (not recorded which). V and J are TRBV7-9 and TRBJ2-1, with 11 positions matching TRBD2. This sequence was found in an adult woman who had mild COVID-19 (a few samples of this study predate the infection). Cell type and time point are not known. The CDR3 is CASSARTSGFAYNEQFF. The CDR3, as DNA: TGTGCCAGCAGCGCTCGGACTAGCGGGTTCGCGTACAATGAGCAGTTCTTC.